A selection of T cell receptor beta chains follows, all from one sample in a study of cytomegalovirus exposure and HLA in healthy donors. Sequencing was performed with immunoSEQ multiplex PCR; in TCRdb, only in-frame clones are kept and a portion is missing. The sample lists over 110,000 clones; 82% were seen once. The sample was PBMCs. The receptors were gathered from a male donor in good health and CMV-seronegative. CDR3s include the opening cysteine and the closing phenylalanine or tryptophan. The D gene is left open where the match is weak. The size entry is marked missing in some rows and otherwise reads once, few, many or a size class.

d_gene: TRBD2
v_gene: TRBV28
j_gene: TRBJ2-7
abundance: .
CDR3aa: CASSSPTSGRTTLYYEQYF
CDR3nt: TGTGCCAGCAGTTCCCCGACTAGCGGGAGGACTACTCTATATTACGAGCAGTACTTC

d_gene: .
v_gene: TRBV29-1
j_gene: TRBJ2-3
abundance: .
CDR3aa: CSVEEKRDTQYF
CDR3nt: TGCAGCGTTGAAGAGAAGAGAGATACGCAGTATTTT

d_gene: .
v_gene: TRBV7-2
j_gene: TRBJ1-5
abundance: .
CDR3aa: CASSRESNQPQHF
CDR3nt: TGTGCCAGCAGCCGGGAGAGCAACCAGCCCCAGCATTTT

d_gene: TRBD1
v_gene: TRBV7-9
j_gene: TRBJ2-7
abundance: .
CDR3aa: CASSPIMGQGGCDF
CDR3nt: TGTGCCAGCAGCCCGATTATGGGACAGGGTGGGTGTGACTTC

d_gene: .
v_gene: TRBV19
j_gene: TRBJ1-4
abundance: .
CDR3aa: CASSPGEATNEKLFF
CDR3nt: TGTGCCAGTAGCCCCGGGGAGGCAACTAATGAAAAACTGTTTTTT

d_gene: TRBD1
v_gene: TRBV29-1
j_gene: TRBJ2-7
abundance: .
CDR3aa: CSVEDGDSTYEQYF
CDR3nt: TGCAGCGTTGAAGATGGGGACAGTACCTACGAGCAGTACTTC

d_gene: TRBD2
v_gene: TRBV4-3
j_gene: TRBJ2-7
abundance: .
CDR3aa: CASSQDMASGREQYF
CDR3nt: TGCGCCAGCAGCCAAGATATGGCTAGCGGTAGAGAGCAGTACTTC

d_gene: TRBD2
v_gene: TRBV29-1
j_gene: TRBJ2-1
abundance: .
CDR3aa: CSVVRLSGAYNEQFF
CDR3nt: TGCAGCGTTGTGCGGCTTAGCGGGGCCTACAATGAGCAGTTCTTC

d_gene: .
v_gene: TRBV12-2
j_gene: TRBJ2-1
abundance: .
CDR3aa: CASRLDRVNNEQFF
CDR3nt: TGTGCAAGTCGCTTGGACAGGGTGAATAATGAGCAGTTCTTC

d_gene: TRBD1
v_gene: TRBV19
j_gene: TRBJ2-1
abundance: .
CDR3aa: CASSMGQNYNEQFF
CDR3nt: TGTGCCAGTAGTATGGGACAGAATTACAATGAGCAGTTCTTC

d_gene: .
v_gene: TRBV9
j_gene: TRBJ1-5
abundance: .
CDR3aa: CASSVEGRSQPQHF
CDR3nt: TGTGCCAGCAGCGTAGAGGGGAGGTCACAGCCCCAGCATTTT

d_gene: TRBD2
v_gene: TRBV28
j_gene: TRBJ2-3
abundance: .
CDR3aa: CASQSGGTADTQYF
CDR3nt: TGTGCCAGTCAGAGCGGGGGCACGGCAGATACGCAGTATTTT

d_gene: TRBD2
v_gene: TRBV28
j_gene: TRBJ2-5
abundance: .
CDR3aa: CASRKPGGRETQYF
CDR3nt: TGTGCCAGCAGGAAACCGGGAGGTAGAGAGACCCAGTACTTC

d_gene: .
v_gene: TRBV5-4
j_gene: TRBJ2-1
abundance: once
CDR3aa: CASSGDQNEQFF
CDR3nt: TGTGCCAGCTCAGGGGACCAAAATGAGCAGTTCTTC

d_gene: TRBD1
v_gene: TRBV5-1
j_gene: TRBJ2-7
abundance: once
CDR3aa: CASSLGQGNGQYF
CDR3nt: TGCGCCAGCAGCCTGGGACAGGGGAATGGGCAGTACTTC

d_gene: .
v_gene: TRBV9
j_gene: TRBJ2-4
abundance: .
CDR3aa: CASSGRGTKGNIQYF
CDR3nt: TGTGCCAGCAGCGGAAGGGGGACTAAGGGAAACATTCAGTACTTC

d_gene: .
v_gene: TRBV11-2
j_gene: TRBJ2-7
abundance: .
CDR3aa: CASSLVATRDEQYF
CDR3nt: TGTGCCAGCAGCTTAGTCGCGACTAGGGACGAGCAGTACTTC

d_gene: TRBD1
v_gene: TRBV28
j_gene: TRBJ1-1
abundance: .
CDR3aa: CASSSGTGGGTEAFF
CDR3nt: TGTGCCAGCAGTTCAGGTACAGGGGGCGGCACTGAAGCTTTCTTT

d_gene: TRBD2
v_gene: TRBV11-2
j_gene: TRBJ2-3
abundance: .
CDR3aa: CASSGGELAGGPTDTQYF
CDR3nt: TGTGCCAGCAGCGGCGGCGAACTAGCGGGAGGACCCACAGATACGCAGTATTTT

d_gene: TRBD2
v_gene: TRBV9
j_gene: TRBJ2-5
abundance: once
CDR3aa: CASSVGASGSIQETQYF
CDR3nt: TGTGCCAGCAGCGTAGGAGCTAGCGGGAGTATTCAAGAGACCCAGTACTTC

d_gene: .
v_gene: TRBV29-1
j_gene: TRBJ2-5
abundance: .
CDR3aa: CSVESNQETQYF
CDR3nt: TGCAGCGTTGAGAGCAATCAAGAGACCCAGTACTTC

d_gene: .
v_gene: TRBV13
j_gene: TRBJ2-7
abundance: .
CDR3aa: CASSRSYEQYF
CDR3nt: TGTGCCAGCAGTCGCTCCTACGAGCAGTACTTC

d_gene: TRBD1
v_gene: TRBV9
j_gene: TRBJ1-2
abundance: .
CDR3aa: CASSEGTAPFYGYTF
CDR3nt: TGTGCCAGCAGCGAAGGGACAGCCCCCTTCTATGGCTACACCTTC

d_gene: TRBD2
v_gene: TRBV27
j_gene: TRBJ2-1
abundance: .
CDR3aa: CASSLLAGGGGGEQFF
CDR3nt: TGTGCCAGCAGTTTATTAGCGGGAGGGGGGGGCGGTGAGCAGTTCTTC

d_gene: TRBD1
v_gene: TRBV19
j_gene: TRBJ2-3
abundance: .
CDR3aa: CASSTGGRGTDTQYF
CDR3nt: TGTGCCAGTAGTACAGGGGGAAGGGGCACAGATACGCAGTATTTT

d_gene: TRBD2
v_gene: TRBV6-5
j_gene: TRBJ2-7
abundance: .
CDR3aa: CASSAPDSGTYEQYF
CDR3nt: TGTGCCAGCAGCGCCCCCGACAGCGGGACGTACGAGCAGTACTTC

d_gene: TRBD2
v_gene: TRBV10-1
j_gene: TRBJ2-7
abundance: .
CDR3aa: CASSERPGAGVYEQYF
CDR3nt: TGCGCCAGCAGTGAGCGTCCGGGCGCGGGGGTATACGAGCAGTACTTC

d_gene: TRBD1
v_gene: TRBV6-1
j_gene: TRBJ1-4
abundance: .
CDR3aa: CASSRDRGTEKLFF
CDR3nt: TGTGCCAGCAGCCGGGACAGGGGAACTGAAAAACTGTTTTTT